This T cell receptor (beta chain) was observed in a study of graft-versus-host responses after intestinal transplantation. Study at large: All of the recipients had induction that used anti-thymocyte globulin, then tacrolimus and steroids for three to four years.

Here immunoSEQ multiplex PCR was the method, and the copy in TCRdb shows in-frame clones only, minus some. The table records more than 75,000 clones, less than 95% of them present only once. CDR3 length: 17 residues. The V gene lost 0 bases and the J gene lost 4 bases, with 17 bases spanning the gap. Looked up from germline, CDR1 is SGHVT and CDR2 is SQSDAQ. Regarding this clone: The target antigen is unknown.

Study outcomes and limitations: Allografts of one patient group, those with graft-donor T cell macrochimerism, had high graft-versus-host to host-versus-graft clonal ratios.

Sequenced here: unstimulated CD4+ T cells sorted from spleen or lymph node cells, sampled before transplant. V is TRBV7-4 and J is TRBJ2-3, with D perhaps matching TRBD2 (6 bases). The sequence derives from a human donor who was the organ donor for an intestinal transplant. The DNA of the CDR3 is TGTGCCAGCAGCTTAGCGTCCCGACTAGTATACTCAGATACGCAGTATTTT. Protein sequence: CASSLASRLVYSDTQYF. Drawing the rest from reference TRBV7-4 and TRBJ2-3, the complete variable domain is GAGVSQSPRYKVAKRGRDVALRCDSISGHVTLYWYRQTLGQGSEVLTYSQSDAQRDKSGRPSGRFSAERPERSVSTLKIQRTEQGDSAVYLCASSLASRLVYSDTQYFGPGTRLTVL.